The clone carrying this TCR beta chain was observed a few times. What it recognizes is unknown. Unmatched junction bases numbered 7, after V lost 7 bases and J lost 2 bases. This CDR3 region has 13 residues. Germline lookup yields CDR1 SQVTM and CDR2 ANQGSEA. The source of the sample is a study of cytomegalovirus exposure and HLA in healthy donors. Regarding the study as a whole: CMV serostatus was the only immune exposure information that was available. In most subjects, TCR beta sequences reportedly gave accurate predictions of HLA-A and HLA-B alleles. With further analysis later on, most CMV-associated TCR beta chains appeared HLA-restricted.

The PCR had 60 Vbeta and 13 Jbeta primers. Clones were sequenced by immunoSEQ multiplex PCR, and TCRdb holds only the in-frame ones, with some missing. The sample consists of over 150,000 clones, roughly 80% of them appearing once. The chain joins TRBV29-1 to TRBJ2-7, with TRBD1 identical over 8 bases. The specimen sequenced was PBMCs. The source is a middle-aged man in good health and CMV-seronegative. The CDR3 DNA sequence: TGCAGCGGTGGAGGACAGGGAACCTACGAGCAGTACTTC. This gives the protein CSGGGQGTYEQYF.